This TCR beta chain is drawn from a study of blood T cell repertoires in COVID-19. Study context: Whether acute or convalescent, the COVID-19 samples came from the United States, Italy and Spain. PBMCs, B-cell-depleted T cells, or T cells were the source of the cDNA or gDNA that made up the material.

Germline values: CDR1 SGHRS, CDR2 YFSETQ. The CDR3 loop spans 15 amino acids. Trimming left V 4 bases short and J 0 bases short, with 10 bases between. Original methodology: Quantification of nucleated cells was approximated via reference gene primer amplification. Only in-frame clones appear in the TCRdb table, and some are missing; sequencing was by immunoSEQ multiplex PCR. The V and J calls and the clone size are those of that table, but D and trimming were determined from the DNA. The repertoire consists of hundreds of thousands of clones, with over 65% occurring once and the leading ten covering about 3.5%.

The chain links TRBV5-1 to TRBJ2-2, with D maybe TRBD2 (5 bases). Sequencing used peripheral blood. The source of this sequence is a woman of 80 years or more with acute or convalescent COVID-19. CDR3 in amino acids: CASSPGDTNTGELFF. The CDR3 nucleotides are TGCGCCAGCAGCCCCGGGGATACGAACACCGGGGAGCTGTTTTTT.